One sample yielded the 31 T cell receptor beta chains listed below, sequenced in a study of vaccination effects on CD4 cells after COVID-19. Their antigens remain unidentified. CD4+ T cells were isolated after around ten days of culture. Each participant was given two doses of one vaccine (BNT162b2 or mRNA-1273). Measured with immunoSEQ multiplex PCR; TCRdb has only the in-frame clones, and not every one. The sample shows 40,000 or so clones, more than 65% of them seen only once. Sequencing used CD4+ T cells from PBMCs cultured without peptide, obtained after COVID-19 vaccination. These receptors all come from a human donor who received a COVID-19 vaccine.

The table lists this clone with a count of one. This rearrangement joins TRBV18 to TRBJ2-3, with D perhaps matching TRBD1 (6 bases). V was trimmed by 3 bases and J by 5 bases, leaving 12 bases between them. CDR3 size: 14 residues. Germline CDR1 and CDR2: KGHSH and LQKENI. The CDR3 protein is CASSPGQPRDTQYF. The CDR3 coding sequence is TGTGCCAGCTCACCCGGACAGCCCCGAGATACGCAGTATTTT.

This clone came up once. This rearrangement joins TRBV24-1 to TRBJ2-6, with D uncertain. The V gene lost 5 bases and the J gene lost 1 base, with 2 bases spanning the gap. CDR3 length equals 13 residues. Germline lookup yields CDR1 KGHDR and CDR2 SFDVKD. The CDR3 DNA follows: TGTGCCACCAGTGCGTCTGGGGCCAACGTCCTGACTTTC. Translated: CATSASGANVLTF.

This clone has only a few counts. The junction and the germline gene differ at one end; a read error may be behind it. The J gene is TRBJ2-7, the V gene TRBV11-2; 8 bases are shared with TRBD2. The CDR3 is 13 amino acids. Germline-derived CDR1 and CDR2 are SGHAT and FQNNGV. The CDR3 DNA sequence: TGTGCCAGCAGCTTAGGGTATGGGCGGGAGGCTTCATTC. Residues: CASSLGYGREASF. The variable domain in full, completed from reference TRBV11-2 and TRBJ2-7, reads EAGVAQSPRYKIIEKRQSVAFWCNPISGHATLYWYQQILGQGPKLLIQFQNNGVVDDSQLPKDRFSAERLKGVDSTLKIQPAKLEDSAVYLCASSLGYGREASFGPGTRLTVT.

CDR3 amino acids: CATSDPGQPNSPLHF. In DNA, the CDR3 is TGTGCCACCAGTGATCCCGGACAGCCTAATTCACCCCTCCACTTT. The chain is built from TRBV24-1 and TRBJ1-6; possibly TRBD1 for D (6 bases). CDR3 size: 15 residues. Per germline, CDR1 KGHDR and CDR2 SFDVKD. Trimming shortened V by 3 bases and J by 6 bases, and 11 bases separated the two germline ends.

This clone was observed a single time. V gene TRBV12-5 combines with J gene TRBJ2-3; 15 nucleotides line up with TRBD2. CDR3 length: 18 residues. V shed 5 bases, J shed 2 bases, and the junction held 8 bases outside the gene matches. Germline V lookup: CDR1 LGHNT, CDR2 FRNRAP. CDR3 amino acids: CASGPPRTSGRVTDTQYF. The CDR3 bases are TGTGCTAGTGGTCCCCCCCGGACTAGCGGGAGGGTCACAGATACGCAGTATTTT.

In this sample, this clone turned up a few times. The chain employs TRBV6-5 and TRBJ1-5; TRBD1 might be the D (6 bases). The V and J ends lost 0 bases and 0 bases respectively, with 6 bases between them. Looked up from germline, CDR1 is MNHEY and CDR2 is SVGAGI. CDR3 length: 15 residues. CDR3 coding DNA: TGTGCCAGCAGTTACTCAGGGGGTAGCAATCAGCCCCAGCATTTT. This encodes CASSYSGGSNQPQHF.

This chain joins TRBV27 and TRBJ1-1; maybe TRBD1 (5 bases). CDR3 size: 14 residues. Germline CDR1 is MNHEY and CDR2 is SMNVEV (reference sequence). With 4 bases removed from V and 1 base from J, the gap between germline ends came to 10 bases. The CDR3 is CASSSVGPNTEAFF. DNA of the CDR3: TGTGCCAGCAGTTCAGTGGGGCCGAACACTGAAGCTTTCTTT.

The genes are TRBV6-5 and TRBJ2-1; the match to TRBD2 covers 8 bases. The J segment lost 6 bases and the V segment lost 4 bases, leaving 8 bases of the junction unmatched. The CDR3 has 15 amino acids. CDR1 MNHEY and CDR2 SVGAGI come from the germline V gene. CDR3 DNA sequence: TGTGCCAGCAGTTCGGGACTAGTGTGGGGCAATGAGCAGTTCTTC. It encodes CASSSGLVWGNEQFF.

This chain uses TRBV12-3 or TRBV12-4 with TRBJ1-2; D not resolved. V was shortened by 6 bases and J by 8 bases, with 16 bases between the two germline ends. The CDR3 has 13 residues. CDR3 coding DNA: TGTGCCAGCAGCGCGGCGAGGGCGGGAGGCTACACCTTC. Its translation: CASSAARAGGYTF.

The rearrangement links TRBV3-1 (or the pseudogene TRBV3-2) to TRBJ1-1; perhaps TRBD1 as D (6 bases). Germline V gene data show CDR1 as LGHDT and CDR2 as YNNKEL (reference sequence). V dropped 4 bases and J dropped 3 bases, with 15 bases sitting between them. This CDR3 has 15 residues. CDR3: CASSLGLQGYTEAFF. The CDR3, as DNA: TGTGCCAGCAGCCTCGGGTTACAGGGATACACTGAAGCTTTCTTT.

CDR3 loop: CASSPFLGGETQYF. The CDR3 nucleotides are TGTGCCAGCAGCCCATTTCTAGGGGGAGAGACCCAGTACTTC. The V call is TRBV11-2, the J call TRBJ2-5; a possible D gene is TRBD1 (6 bases). The V end was cut by 5 bases, the J end by 4 bases, with 14 bases between. From germline, CDR1 is SGHAT and CDR2 FQNNGV. This CDR3 spans 14 amino acids.

This chain joins TRBV2 and TRBJ1-2; TRBD1 matches 7 bases. The CDR3 sequence is 14 residues long. V lost 2 bases, J lost 7 bases, and 7 bases stayed unmatched. Germline lookup yields CDR1 SNHLY and CDR2 FYNNEI. CDR3 residues: CASSELQGIGGYTF. The CDR3, as DNA: TGTGCCAGCAGTGAACTACAGGGGATCGGTGGCTACACCTTC.

This chain links TRBV18 with TRBJ1-2; weak D call: TRBD1 (5 bases). This CDR3 is 14 amino acids long. CDR1 is KGHSH and CDR2 is LQKENI in the germline V gene. Trimming removed 4 bases from V and 7 bases from J, with 16 bases in between. The CDR3 spells CASSLYRDGPGYTF. In DNA form, the CDR3 reads TGTGCCAGCTCACTATACCGGGACGGGCCTGGCTACACCTTC.

The chain employs TRBV5-1 and TRBJ2-3; D might be TRBD1 or TRBD2, each matching 5 bases. The CDR3 consists of 15 residues. Trimming left V 4 bases short and J 0 bases short, with 12 bases between. From germline, CDR1 is SGHRS and CDR2 YFSETQ. The DNA of the CDR3 is TGCGCCAGCAGCCCCGGGACCCGTAGCACAGATACGCAGTATTTT. Residues: CASSPGTRSTDTQYF.

This clone was detected a few times. The chain combines TRBV5-6 with TRBJ2-7, with D hard to call. CDR1 is SGHDT, CDR2 YYEEEE, per germline. V was clipped by 3 bases and J by 3 bases, with 4 bases between them. This CDR3 is built from 11 residues. CDR3 coding DNA: TGTGCCAGCAGCTACGACTACGAGCAGTACTTC. Amino acids: CASSYDYEQYF.

This rearrangement joins TRBV21-1 to TRBJ2-5; the D call in the table, TRBD2, was not verified against the DNA. TRBV21-1 is a pseudogene. The CDR3 has 16 amino acids. The CDR3 nucleotides read TGTGCCAGCAGCACCATGGGACTAGCGGGAGGGGAGACCCAGTACTTC. Amino acids: CASSTMGLAGGETQYF.

J is TRBJ2-6 and V is TRBV4-2; no clear D gene. CDR3 length equals 17 residues. Trimming cost V 1 base and J 0 bases, with 10 bases left between them. Germline CDR1 LGHNA, CDR2 YNFKEQ. The CDR3 region is CASSQGFPVSGANVLTF. The CDR3 coding sequence is TGTGCCAGCAGCCAAGGGTTTCCAGTCTCTGGGGCCAACGTCCTGACTTTC.

The genes are TRBV18 and TRBJ1-1, with D maybe TRBD1 (5 bases). V lost 4 bases to trimming and J lost 5 bases, with 8 bases between them. Germline values: CDR1 KGHSH, CDR2 LQKENI. This CDR3 has 12 residues. The CDR3 sequence is CASSLQGTEAFF. The CDR3, as DNA: TGTGCCAGCTCACTCCAGGGTACTGAAGCTTTCTTT.

The chain recombines TRBV6-5 with TRBJ2-1; tentatively, D is TRBD1 or TRBD2 (6 bases each). This CDR3 has 14 residues. In germline, CDR1 is MNHEY, CDR2 SVGAGI. Between the trimmed V and J ends, which lost 0 bases and 8 bases, there was a span of 11 bases. The CDR3 sequence is CASSYSRGADEQFF. The CDR3, as DNA: TGTGCCAGCAGTTACTCGAGGGGGGCTGATGAGCAGTTCTTC.

The chain is built from TRBV27 and TRBJ2-5, with 7 nucleotides matching TRBD1. The germline V gene has CDR1 MNHEY and CDR2 SMNVEV (reference sequence). The J segment lost 4 bases and the V segment lost 5 bases, leaving 7 bases of the junction unmatched. There are 14 residues in the CDR3. Written as DNA, the CDR3 is TGTGCCAGCAGTCCGACAGGGAGCGGAGAGACCCAGTACTTC. Translation: CASSPTGSGETQYF.

V usage is TRBV6-6 and J usage is TRBJ2-1; D gene unclear. The V gene lost 6 bases and the J gene lost 2 bases, with 11 bases spanning the gap. CDR1 MNHNY and CDR2 SVGAGI come from the germline V gene (reference sequence). The CDR3 totals 14 residues. CDR3 loop: CASSPPVAYNEQFF. The CDR3 coding sequence is TGTGCCAGCAGCCCTCCGGTGGCCTACAATGAGCAGTTCTTC.

This clone was seen a handful of times. This CDR3 is CATSDPTGDYGYTF. The CDR3 nucleotides are TGTGCCACCAGTGACCCGACAGGGGACTATGGCTACACCTTC. V and J are TRBV24-1 and TRBJ1-2; 8 bases are a match to TRBD1. The CDR3 sequence is 14 residues long. Germline assignment: CDR1 KGHDR and CDR2 SFDVKD. The V segment lost 4 bases and the J segment 3 bases; nucleotides outside the gene matches: 3.

This clone was detected once. The chain recombines TRBV11-2 with TRBJ1-2; the D gene is possibly TRBD1 (5 bases). The germline gives CDR1 SGHAT, CDR2 FQNNGV. V shed 9 bases and J shed 3 bases, with 20 bases lying between them. This CDR3 is built from 15 residues. The CDR3 loop reads CASTRVGGSHYGYTF. The CDR3 nucleotides read TGTGCCAGTACACGGGTCGGGGGATCCCACTATGGCTACACCTTC.

The genes are TRBV18 and TRBJ1-2, with D unclear. This CDR3 contains 15 residues. V lost 6 bases and J 4 bases, leaving 18 bases between the germline ends. Germline loops: CDR1 KGHSH, CDR2 LQKENI. For the CDR3, the DNA is TGTGCCAGCTCCTTCTTCCGGGGTGCACCCTATGGCTACACCTTC. Translated, it gives CASSFFRGAPYGYTF. The variable domain in full, completed from reference TRBV18 and TRBJ1-2, reads NAGVMQNPRHLVRRRGQEARLRCSPMKGHSHVYWYRQLPEEGLKFMVYLQKENIIDESGMPKERFSAEFPKEGPSILRIQQVVRGDSAAYFCASSFFRGAPYGYTFGSGTRLTVV.

V gene TRBV5-1 combines with J gene TRBJ1-4; maybe TRBD1 (5 bases). V dropped 0 bases and J dropped 7 bases, with 16 bases sitting between them. The CDR3 spans 16 residues. Germline V gene data show CDR1 as SGHRS and CDR2 as YFSETQ. CDR3 region: CASSLETQGSGEKLFF. The CDR3 DNA follows: TGCGCCAGCAGCTTGGAGACTCAGGGTTCGGGTGAAAAACTGTTTTTT.

This clone has just a few counts. The chain combines TRBV18 with TRBJ1-5, with no clear D. Trimming left V 3 bases short and J 0 bases short, with 12 bases between. The V gene's germline CDR1 is KGHSH and CDR2 LQKENI. The CDR3 has 16 residues. CDR3 sequence reads: CASSPPSKHSNQPQHF. As DNA, the CDR3 is TGTGCCAGCTCACCCCCTTCTAAGCATAGCAATCAGCCCCAGCATTTT.

The table lists this clone with a count of one. The CDR3 region is CASSGPIGRGTDTQYF. CDR3 sequence (DNA): TGTGCCAGCAGTGGGCCGATAGGGAGGGGGACAGATACGCAGTATTTT. The J gene is TRBJ2-3, the V gene TRBV6-6, with TRBD2 as a possible D gene (7 bases). Trimming left V 5 bases short and J 3 bases short, with 18 bases between. Germline CDR1 reads MNHNY; CDR2 reads SVGAGI (reference sequence). CDR3 length equals 16 residues.

The J gene is TRBJ2-7, the V gene TRBV12-3 or TRBV12-4; 7 positions match TRBD1. V lost 5 bases and J lost 6; bases outside the gene matches: 1. This CDR3 comprises 11 residues. The CDR3 bases are TGTGCCAGCAGTACAGGGGCCGAGCAGTACTTC. As protein: CASSTGAEQYF.

The V and J genes are TRBV5-5 and TRBJ1-5, with D tentatively TRBD1 (5 bases). Germline V gene lookup returns CDR1 SGHKS and CDR2 YYEKEE (reference sequence). This CDR3 has 15 amino acids. V lost 1 base and J 2 bases, leaving 10 bases between the germline ends. The CDR3 protein is CASSLLGVGNQPQHF. In DNA, the CDR3 is TGTGCCAGCAGCTTGTTGGGGGTTGGCAATCAGCCCCAGCATTTT.

The V gene is TRBV5-5, the J gene TRBJ2-2; 10 bases fit TRBD1. Per the germline V gene, CDR1 is SGHKS and CDR2 is YYEKEE (reference sequence). V lost 5 bases and J lost 5; bases outside the gene matches: 9. The length of the CDR3 is 16 residues. CDR3 bases: TGTGCCAGCAGACACCGACAGGGGGCGCTTACCGGGGAGCTGTTTTTT. Translated, it gives CASRHRQGALTGELFF.

There are a few counts of this clone. CDR3 sequence: CASSQEAGVNYGYTF. CDR3 DNA sequence: TGTGCCAGCAGCCAAGAAGCAGGGGTTAACTATGGCTACACCTTC. This chain joins TRBV4-2 and TRBJ1-2; D might be TRBD1 (6 bases). V dropped 0 bases and J dropped 1 base, with 9 bases sitting between them. Germline V gene sequence: CDR1 LGHNA, CDR2 YNFKEQ. This CDR3 has 15 residues.